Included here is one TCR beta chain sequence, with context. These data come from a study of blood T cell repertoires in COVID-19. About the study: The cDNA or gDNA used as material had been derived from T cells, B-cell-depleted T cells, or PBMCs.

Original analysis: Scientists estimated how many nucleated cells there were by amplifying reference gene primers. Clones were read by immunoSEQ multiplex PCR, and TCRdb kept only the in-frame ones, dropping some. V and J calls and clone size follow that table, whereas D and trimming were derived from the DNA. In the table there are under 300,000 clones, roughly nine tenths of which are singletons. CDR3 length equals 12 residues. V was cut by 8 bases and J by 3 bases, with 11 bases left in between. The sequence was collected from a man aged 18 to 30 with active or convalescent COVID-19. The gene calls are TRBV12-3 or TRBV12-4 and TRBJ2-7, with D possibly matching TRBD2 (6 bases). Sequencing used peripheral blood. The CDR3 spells CASSGGGYEQYF. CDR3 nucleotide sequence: TGTGCCAGCTCTGGGGGAGGCTACGAGCAGTACTTC.